This T cell receptor (beta chain) was captured by sequencing in a study of shared T cell receptors in the human thymus (dated by TCRdb to the early 2020s). Study-wide context: The study examined how self-reactive, shared T-cell receptor alpha chains are generated in the human thymus.

CDR1 and CDR2 (MGHDK, SYGVNS) derive from the germline V gene. A distance of 9 bases separates the germline ends of V and J, which lose 1 base and 0 bases respectively. The CDR3 runs 15 amino acids, cysteine and phenylalanine included. Only CDR3 DNA remains: 45 bases, in frame from the first base. Details on this clone: Its target antigen remains unknown. Base qualities are not recorded, but no much larger clone differs from it by a single base.

Libraries were made using the immunoSEQ multiplex PCR assay. TCRdb holds this immuneACCESS table with in-frame rearrangements only. Some clones are missing; in checked studies, unresolved V genes explain under half, and the rest has no known cause. In all, the sample holds a few hundred thousand clones, and approximately 95% of those were seen once. The ten largest clonotypes hold 0.02% of the sample. The rearranged chain carries TRBV25-1 and TRBJ1-1, with the D gene uncertain. The sample was thymocytes. This sequence was found in a human donor. The CDR3 amino acid sequence is: CASSELGEMNTEAFF. The bases read TGTGCCAGCAGTGAATTGGGAGAGATGAACACTGAAGCTTTCTTT.